These 2 T cell receptor beta chains came from one sample sequenced in a study of blood T cell repertoires in COVID-19. The repertoire was sequenced with immunoSEQ multiplex PCR; TCRdb's copy has only in-frame clones and lacks some. Of 250,000 to 300,000 clones detected, roughly 80% appear once; the ten largest clones hold approximately 4.3%. The specimen was PBMCs or T cells enriched from blood (not recorded which). These receptors all come from a man in his thirties or forties with acute COVID-19.

The gene calls are TRBV6-5 and TRBJ1-1; a possible D gene is TRBD1 (6 bases). V was cut by 7 bases and J by 0 bases, with 12 bases left in between. CDR1 and CDR2 from the germline V gene are MNHEY and SVGAGI. The CDR3 extends over 14 amino acids. CDR3 DNA: TGTGCCAGCAAAGGGGGGGAAATGAACACTGAAGCTTTCTTT. It encodes CASKGGEMNTEAFF.

The chain links TRBV30 to TRBJ1-1; TRBD1 agrees at 9 bases. The CDR3 loop spans 13 amino acids. Germline V gene sequence: CDR1 GTSNPN, CDR2 SVGIG (reference sequence). Unmatched junction bases numbered 6, after V lost 0 bases and J lost 10 bases. In DNA, the CDR3 is TGTGCCTGGAGTGTACGGGGACAGGGTGGAGCTTTCTTT. Its translation: CAWSVRGQGGAFF. The full variable domain, in which reference TRBV30 and TRBJ1-1 provide the parts outside the CDR3, is SQTIHQWPATLVQPVGSPLSLECTVEGTSNPNLYWYRQAAGRGLQLLFYSVGIGQISSEVPQNLSASRPQDRQFILSSKKLLLSDSGFYLCAWSVRGQGGAFFGQGTRLTVV.